These 25 T cell receptor beta chains came from one sample sequenced in a study of T cells after yellow fever vaccination. TCRdb independently ran MiXCR on the 5' RACE reads; one entry per CDR3 protein. The profile shows some 350,000 distinct CDR3 sequences, 4% of them singletons. Sequencing used PBMCs, obtained 5 days after the yellow fever booster vaccination. Receptors were obtained from a young man who received the YFV17D yellow fever vaccine.

The table lists this clonotype with a few counts. The V and J genes are TRBV7-8 and TRBJ1-2, with TRBD1 matching over 9 bases. The CDR3 has 15 amino acids. V lost 3 bases, J lost 2 bases, and 4 bases stayed unmatched. Germline V gene lookup returns CDR1 SGHVS and CDR2 FQNEAQ. The CDR3 bases are TGTGCCAGCAGCTTCTGGGACAGGGAAAACTATGGCTACACCTTC. This sequence encodes CASSFWDRENYGYTF.

This clonotype was observed many times. The CDR3, as DNA: TGCGCCAGCAGCTTGGCCGGGGTCAATGAGCAGTTCTTC. Protein product: CASSLAGVNEQFF. The V call is TRBV5-1, the J call TRBJ2-1; tentative D call: TRBD2 (5 bases). CDR3 length equals 13 residues. Trimming removed 0 bases at V and 6 bases at J, with 7 bases between. Germline CDR1 reads SGHRS; CDR2 reads YFSETQ.

V is TRBV5-1 and J is TRBJ2-7, with 7 bases identical to TRBD1. This CDR3 has 13 amino acids. The junction had 4 bases not matched to a gene; V was cut back by 0 bases and J by 7 bases. Germline assignment: CDR1 SGHRS and CDR2 YFSETQ. Written as DNA, the CDR3 is TGCGCCAGCAGCTTGGGGGACAGAGGAGAGCAGTACGTC. Translated, it gives CASSLGDRGEQYV.

The chain recombines TRBV5-1 with TRBJ1-5; D is uncertain. Germline CDR1 and CDR2: SGHRS and YFSETQ. The V end was cut by 2 bases, the J end by 3 bases, with 9 bases between. The CDR3 covers 14 residues. CDR3 coding DNA: TGCGCCAGCAGCTTTCCGGACCCCAATCAGCCCCAGCATTTT. It yields the protein CASSFPDPNQPQHF.

The rearrangement joins TRBV19 to TRBJ2-3; 7 nucleotides align to TRBD1. The CDR3 extends over 16 amino acids. Germline loops: CDR1 LNHDA, CDR2 SQIVND (reference sequence). Trimming removed 4 bases from V and 2 bases from J; junction bases left unmatched: 9. Here the CDR3 reads CASSKRTGDTTDTQYF. The CDR3 DNA reads TGTGCCAGTAGTAAGCGGACAGGCGACACCACAGATACGCAGTATTTT.

This clonotype was counted a few times. This chain uses TRBV4-1 with TRBJ2-7; 11 bases line up with TRBD1. CDR3 length: 15 amino acids. Trimming at V came to 3 bases and at J to 5 bases, leaving 6 bases not matched to a gene. Looked up from germline, CDR1 is MGHRA and CDR2 is YSYEKL. The CDR3 DNA reads as TGCGCCAGCAGCCATCTACCGGGACAGGGGGACGAGCAGTACTTC. It specifies CASSHLPGQGDEQYF.

This chain connects TRBV12-3 or TRBV12-4 to TRBJ1-2; TRBD1 matches at 7 bases. Germline trimming cut 5 bases from V and 7 bases from J; bases unmatched to any gene: 13. The CDR3 loop spans 15 amino acids. This chain's CDR3 is CASSPGGVNLGGYTF. The CDR3 DNA sequence: TGTGCCAGCAGTCCAGGGGGTGTAAACTTGGGTGGCTACACCTTC.

This clonotype was seen only a few times. The gene calls are TRBV12-3 or TRBV12-4 and TRBJ1-2; D is ambiguous. The ends were cut back, 6 bases at V and 4 bases at J, with 12 bases in the middle. CDR3 size: 13 residues. The DNA for the CDR3 is TGTGCCAGCAGCCGACGGGTGAGCTATGGCTACACCTTC. Translation: CASSRRVSYGYTF.

V gene TRBV14 combines with J gene TRBJ1-6, with 10 nucleotides matching TRBD1. The CDR3 length is 14 residues. The V gene's germline CDR1 is SGHDN and CDR2 FVKESK. J lost 10 bases, V lost 6 bases, and 6 bases had no gene match. The CDR3 loop is CASSRQGAWSPLHF. The CDR3 DNA is TGTGCCAGCAGTCGACAGGGGGCTTGGTCACCCCTCCACTTT.

The table lists this clonotype with many counts. V and J are TRBV20-1 and TRBJ2-2; TRBD1 aligns across 9 bases. The CDR3 is 15 residues long. The germline V gene encodes CDR1 DFQATT and CDR2 SNEGSKA (reference sequence). The trim removed 5 bases at V and 7 bases at J, leaving 11 bases unmatched. In nucleotides, the CDR3 is TGCAGTGCTCCTTGGACAGGGGAAATTAACGGGGAGCTGTTTTTT. It translates to CSAPWTGEINGELFF.

This sequence joins TRBV4-1 and TRBJ1-3, with TRBD1 as a possible D gene (6 bases). V dropped 5 bases and J dropped 0 bases, with 14 bases sitting between them. CDR1 and CDR2 (germline): MGHRA, YSYEKL. The CDR3 contains 16 residues. The DNA for the CDR3 is TGCGCCAGCAGCAAGCCGACAGGCGACTCTGGAAACACCATATATTTT. This codes for CASSKPTGDSGNTIYF.

This clonotype was observed a few times. A read error may be the cause here, since a much bigger clone is one base away. The V and J genes are TRBV28 and TRBJ1-1; D is ambiguous. The germline V gene has CDR1 MDHEN and CDR2 SYDVKM. V lost 4 bases to trimming and J lost 1 base, with 1 base between them. This CDR3 has 11 residues. The chain's CDR3 is CASSWNTEAFF. CDR3 DNA: TGTGCCAGCAGTTGGAACACTGAAGCTTTCTTT.

The chain uses TRBV12-3 or TRBV12-4 and TRBJ2-7; TRBD2 might be the D (5 bases). The CDR3 consists of 16 residues. V lost 2 bases to trimming and J lost 2 bases, with 16 bases between them. The CDR3 sequence: CASSLWELSGTYEQYF. CDR3 DNA sequence: TGTGCCAGCAGTTTATGGGAACTCTCGGGGACCTACGAGCAGTACTTC.

This clonotype has just a few counts. V is TRBV7-2 and J is TRBJ1-2; 9 bases line up with TRBD1. V trimming: 5 bases; J trimming: 5 bases; junction bases outside the gene matches: 3. CDR3 length equals 13 residues. The germline CDR1 and CDR2 sequences are SGHTA and FQGNSA. CDR3 protein: CASSPDRGYGYTF. The CDR3 DNA sequence: TGTGCCAGCAGCCCGGACAGGGGTTATGGCTACACCTTC.

V and J are TRBV5-1 and TRBJ1-4; D gene unclear. Deletions cut 4 bases from V and 6 bases from J, with 7 bases between. The CDR3 covers 12 residues. Germline values: CDR1 SGHRS, CDR2 YFSETQ. The CDR3 protein is CASSRPDEKLFF. As DNA, the CDR3 is TGCGCCAGCAGCCGGCCTGATGAAAAACTGTTTTTT.

This clonotype has more than one count but fewer than ten. J is TRBJ2-5 and V is TRBV7-2, with TRBD1 matching 7 bases. V lost 2 bases to trimming and J lost 2 bases; unmatched junction nucleotides: 8. The CDR3 is made up of 16 amino acids. The germline V gene encodes CDR1 SGHTA and CDR2 FQGNSA. The CDR3 here is CASSLSVQGPQETQYF. CDR3 coding DNA: TGTGCCAGCAGCTTAAGCGTACAGGGGCCGCAAGAGACCCAGTACTTC. Based on the CDR3 plus reference TRBV7-2 and TRBJ2-5, the full variable domain is GAGVSQSPSNKVTEKGKDVELRCDPISGHTALYWYRQSLGQGLEFLIYFQGNSAPDKSGLPSDRFSAERTGGSVSTLTIQRTQQEDSAVYLCASSLSVQGPQETQYFGPGTRLLVL.

V is TRBV29-1 and J is TRBJ2-5; D ambiguous. V was clipped by 6 bases and J by 5 bases, with 13 bases between them. Germline values: CDR1 SQVTM, CDR2 ANQGSEA. This CDR3 contains 12 residues. CDR3 region: CSVPASTETQYF. The CDR3 nucleotides read TGCAGCGTCCCGGCGAGTACCGAGACCCAGTACTTC.

CDR3 in amino acids: CASSAAGAGELFF. DNA of the CDR3: TGTGCCAGCAGCGCTGCAGGGGCCGGGGAGCTGTTTTTT. The chain recombines TRBV7-9 with TRBJ2-2, with a possible D match to TRBD1 (6 bases). The V gene's germline CDR1 is SEHNR and CDR2 FQNEAQ (reference sequence). This CDR3 has 13 amino acids. V lost 5 bases, J lost 6 bases, and 10 bases lay in between.

The V and J genes are TRBV15 and TRBJ2-1; 15 nucleotides agree with TRBD2. The CDR3 consists of 13 residues. Germline lookup yields CDR1 LNHNV and CDR2 YYDKDF (reference sequence). V trimming: 6 bases; J trimming: 14 bases; junction bases outside the gene matches: 5. The CDR3 DNA follows: TGTGCCACCAGTGGACTAGCGGGGGGGTTTGAGTTCTTC. Protein: CATSGLAGGFEFF.

The chain uses TRBV11-2 and TRBJ2-3; D remains unclear. The germline CDR1 and CDR2 sequences are SGHAT and FQNNGV. This CDR3 has 17 residues. V was trimmed by 5 bases and J by 0 bases, leaving 18 bases between them. In DNA form, the CDR3 reads TGTGCCAGCAGCGAAGACCAGAGAGATTCTAGCACAGATACGCAGTATTTT. This translates into CASSEDQRDSSTDTQYF.

With respect to this clonotype: One end of the junction varies from germline; a read error may be responsible. The V gene is TRBV5-1, the J gene TRBJ2-1, with 7 bases identical to TRBD2. From germline, CDR1 is SGHRS and CDR2 YFSETQ. The CDR3 consists of 12 residues. This CDR3 reads CASSLEFGLEDF. The CDR3 DNA reads TGCGCCAGCAGCTTGGAATTTGGACTAGAGGACTTC.

This clonotype was detected ten times or more. The chain carries TRBV12-3 or TRBV12-4 and TRBJ1-5, with D perhaps matching TRBD1 (5 bases). The CDR3 length is 14 residues. With 5 bases removed from V and 5 bases from J, the gap between germline ends came to 13 bases. CDR3 nucleotide sequence: TGTGCCAGCAGTCCGATTGACAGAGATCAGCCCCAGCATTTT. Translation gives CASSPIDRDQPQHF.

This clonotype was counted ten times or more. The rearrangement uses TRBV5-1 and TRBJ2-2; no reliable D call. The CDR3 runs to 16 residues. V shed 2 bases and J shed 0 bases, with 11 bases lying between them. The germline gives CDR1 SGHRS, CDR2 YFSETQ. The DNA of the CDR3 is TGCGCCAGCAGCTTCGGACGGTCCGCGAACACCGGGGAGCTGTTTTTT. Translation: CASSFGRSANTGELFF.

There are a few counts of this clonotype. The J gene is TRBJ2-2, the V gene TRBV27, with 8 bases matching TRBD1. The CDR3 totals 14 residues. Germline CDR1 reads MNHEY; CDR2 reads SMNVEV (reference sequence). V was pared by 2 bases and J by 7 bases, with 3 bases of the junction left unmatched. The CDR3 loop reads CASSLGQGGGELFF. The CDR3, as DNA: TGTGCCAGCAGTTTAGGACAGGGCGGCGGGGAGCTGTTTTTT.

This clonotype was seen more than once but under ten times. The chain has TRBV7-8 and TRBJ2-5; TRBD2 matches 8 bases. The V gene end was trimmed by 5 bases and the J gene end by 4 bases; junction bases not matched to a gene: 9. This CDR3 comprises 15 residues. Germline values: CDR1 SGHVS, CDR2 FQNEAQ. Here the CDR3 reads CASSPGGSLGETQYF. The CDR3 nucleotides are TGTGCCAGCAGCCCGGGGGGGTCATTGGGAGAGACCCAGTACTTC. Filled out from reference TRBV7-8 and TRBJ2-5, the complete variable domain reads GAGVSQSPRYKVAKRGQDVALRCDPISGHVSLFWYQQALGQGPEFLTYFQNEAQLDKSGLPSDRFFAERPEGSVSTLKIQRTQQEDSAVYLCASSPGGSLGETQYFGPGTRLLVL.